These T cell receptor beta chains were read from a single sample in a study of control samples from healthy donors and cancer patients. The repertoire was sequenced with immunoSEQ multiplex PCR; TCRdb's copy has only in-frame clones and lacks some. The data hold 170,000 or so clones, with about 93% observed a single time. Sequencing was done on a sample of blood. The receptors were sampled from a man aged 18 to 29 in good health. CDR3s include the opening cysteine and the closing phenylalanine or tryptophan. The D gene is left open where the match is weak. Expanded clones get a size class; other rows say once, few or many, or leave the size out.

abundance	d_gene	v_gene	j_gene	CDR3nt	CDR3aa
once	.	TRBV5-4	TRBJ2-6	TGTGCCAGCAGCTCCCCCGCCGGGCAGGGAAGCTCTGGGGCCAACGTCCTGACTTTC	CASSSPAGQGSSGANVLTF
.	TRBD2	TRBV19	TRBJ2-2	TGTGCCAGTAGTCCTACCTCTAGCGGGGGGGCGCCCGGGGAGCTGTTTTTT	CASSPTSSGGAPGELFF
.	.	TRBV10-3	TRBJ1-4	TGTGCCATCAGTGACCCCGACGGTGAAAAACTGTTTTTT	CAISDPDGEKLFF
.	TRBD1	TRBV4-1	TRBJ1-4	TGCGCCAGCAGCCAATGGGACAGGGGGCTGTCTAATGAAAAACTGTTTTTT	CASSQWDRGLSNEKLFF
once	.	TRBV4-1	TRBJ2-5	TGCGCCAGCAGCCAAGATTGGGGGGCGGCTGCCAGGGAGACCCAGTACTTC	CASSQDWGAAARETQYF
.	.	TRBV30	TRBJ1-1	TGTGCCTGGAGTAGGGGCGTGGTGAACACTGAAGCTTTCTTT	CAWSRGVVNTEAFF
.	.	TRBV30	TRBJ2-2	TGTGCCTGGAGTCTTCGTTCGGCCGGGGAGCTGTTTTTT	CAWSLRSAGELFF
.	.	TRBV6-4	TRBJ2-3	TGTGCCAGCAGTGAGGAACTCGGGGATACGCAGTATTTT	CASSEELGDTQYF
.	.	TRBV6-1	TRBJ2-5	TGTGCCAGCAGTGAGTACCTGGGAGAGACCCAGTACTTC	CASSEYLGETQYF
.	.	TRBV3-1/TRBV3-2	TRBJ1-3	TGTGCCAGCAGCCAAGATCAGGGGACTGGAAACACCATATATTTT	CASSQDQGTGNTIYF
.	TRBD1	TRBV5-4	TRBJ2-1	TGTGCCAGCAGCTTCCGGGACAGGGGAGGAGACGAGCAGTTCTTC	CASSFRDRGGDEQFF
.	.	TRBV5-1	TRBJ1-1	TGCGCCAGCAGCTTGGCGGGGAACACTGAAGCTTTCTTT	CASSLAGNTEAFF
.	.	TRBV7-3	TRBJ1-1	TGTGCCAGCAGCTCCCGAATGGGCACTGAAGCTTTCTTT	CASSSRMGTEAFF
.	.	TRBV29-1	TRBJ2-5	TGCAGCGTTGAACATGGCAGCTTAGTTACCGGGGAGACCCAGTACTTC	CSVEHGSLVTGETQYF
.	TRBD1	TRBV5-6	TRBJ1-2	TGTGCCAGCAGCTTAGAGGGGGCCCATGGCTACACCTTC	CASSLEGAHGYTF
.	.	TRBV2	TRBJ2-3	TGTGCCAGCAACGCTGAGAGCACAGATACGCAGTATTTT	CASNAESTDTQYF
.	.	TRBV6-5	TRBJ1-5	TGTGCCAGCAGTTACTCGAGCGGTCAGCCCCAGCATTTT	CASSYSSGQPQHF
.	.	TRBV6-5	TRBJ2-5	TGTGCCAGCATGAGGGACTGGTTGGGAGAGACCCAGTACTTC	CASMRDWLGETQYF
.	TRBD1	TRBV5-1	TRBJ1-4	TGCGCCAGCAGCTCGGGGGGACAGGGAAGACGTGAAAAACTGTTTTTT	CASSSGGQGRREKLFF
.	.	TRBV9	TRBJ2-3	TGTGCCAGCAACAGCGGGCCTTGGGGAGATACGCAGTATTTT	CASNSGPWGDTQYF
once	.	TRBV18	TRBJ1-6	TGTGCCAGCTCAAGTTCGCAGGCCTCAGATAATTCACCCCTCCACTTT	CASSSSQASDNSPLHF
.	.	TRBV7-8	TRBJ1-2	TGTGCCAGCAGCTTAGTGCGGCACCACGATGGCTACACCTTC	CASSLVRHHDGYTF
.	.	TRBV27	TRBJ1-6	TGTGCCAGCAGTTCATCGAGCTCCTATAATTCACCCCTCCACTTT	CASSSSSSYNSPLHF
.	.	TRBV10-2	TRBJ1-5	TGCGCCAGCGAGGACGGGTATAGCAATCAGCCCCAGCATTTT	CASEDGYSNQPQHF
.	.	TRBV4-1	TRBJ2-7	TGCGCCAGCAGCCAAGGGGGGACATCCTACGAGCAGTACTTC	CASSQGGTSYEQYF